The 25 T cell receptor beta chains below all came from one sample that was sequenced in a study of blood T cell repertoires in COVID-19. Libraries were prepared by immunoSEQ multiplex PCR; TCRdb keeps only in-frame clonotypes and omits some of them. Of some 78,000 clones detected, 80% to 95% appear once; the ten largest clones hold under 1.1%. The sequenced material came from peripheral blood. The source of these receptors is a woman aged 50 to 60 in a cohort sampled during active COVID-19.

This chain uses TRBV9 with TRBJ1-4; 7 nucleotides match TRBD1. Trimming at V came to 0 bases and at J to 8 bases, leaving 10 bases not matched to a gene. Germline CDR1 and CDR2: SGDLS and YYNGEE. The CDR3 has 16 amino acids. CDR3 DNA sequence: TGTGCCAGCAGCGTAGGCTTGGCAGGGGGAATCGAAAAACTGTTTTTT. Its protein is CASSVGLAGGIEKLFF.

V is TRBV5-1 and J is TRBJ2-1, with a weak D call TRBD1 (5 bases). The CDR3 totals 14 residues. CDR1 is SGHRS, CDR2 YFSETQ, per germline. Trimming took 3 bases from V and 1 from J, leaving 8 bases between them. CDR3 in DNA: TGCGCCAGCAGCTCCGACAGTTCCTACAATGAGCAGTTCTTC. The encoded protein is CASSSDSSYNEQFF.

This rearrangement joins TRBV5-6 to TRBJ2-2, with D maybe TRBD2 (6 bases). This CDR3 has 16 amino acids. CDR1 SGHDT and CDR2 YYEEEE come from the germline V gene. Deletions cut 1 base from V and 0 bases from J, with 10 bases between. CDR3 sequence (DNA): TGTGCCAGCAGCTTGTTGGGGGGAGCGAACACCGGGGAGCTGTTTTTT. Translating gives CASSLLGGANTGELFF.

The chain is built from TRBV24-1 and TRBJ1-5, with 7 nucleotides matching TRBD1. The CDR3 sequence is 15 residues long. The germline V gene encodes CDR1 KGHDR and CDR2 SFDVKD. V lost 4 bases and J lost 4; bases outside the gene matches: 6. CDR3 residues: CATSDPGQPNQPQHF. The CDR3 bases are TGTGCCACCAGTGACCCGGGACAGCCAAATCAGCCCCAGCATTTT.

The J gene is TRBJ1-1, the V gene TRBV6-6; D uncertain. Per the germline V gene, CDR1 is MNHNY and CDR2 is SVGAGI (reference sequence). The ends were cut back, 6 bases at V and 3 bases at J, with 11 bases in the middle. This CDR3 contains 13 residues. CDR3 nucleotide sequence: TGTGCCAGCAGCCTGGACTGGGACACTGAAGCTTTCTTT. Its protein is CASSLDWDTEAFF.

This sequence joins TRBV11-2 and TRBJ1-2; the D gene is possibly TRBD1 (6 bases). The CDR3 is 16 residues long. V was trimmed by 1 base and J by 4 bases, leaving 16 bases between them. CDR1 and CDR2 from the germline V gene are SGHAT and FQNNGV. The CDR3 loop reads CASSLVTGATAYGYTF. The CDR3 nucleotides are TGTGCCAGCAGCTTAGTGACAGGCGCAACCGCCTATGGCTACACCTTC.

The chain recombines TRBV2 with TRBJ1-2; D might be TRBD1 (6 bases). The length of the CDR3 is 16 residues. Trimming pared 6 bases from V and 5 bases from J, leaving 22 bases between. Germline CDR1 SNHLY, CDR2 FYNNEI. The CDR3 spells CASRYDRKEIGYGYTF. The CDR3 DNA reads TGTGCCAGCAGATACGACAGGAAAGAAATAGGATATGGCTACACCTTC.

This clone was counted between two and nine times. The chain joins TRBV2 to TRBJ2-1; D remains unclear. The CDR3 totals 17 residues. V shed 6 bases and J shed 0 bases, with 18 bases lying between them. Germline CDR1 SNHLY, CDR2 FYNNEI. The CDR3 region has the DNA TGTGCCAGCAGCGACCCAATCGCGGTTGGCTCCTACAATGAGCAGTTCTTC. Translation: CASSDPIAVGSYNEQFF.

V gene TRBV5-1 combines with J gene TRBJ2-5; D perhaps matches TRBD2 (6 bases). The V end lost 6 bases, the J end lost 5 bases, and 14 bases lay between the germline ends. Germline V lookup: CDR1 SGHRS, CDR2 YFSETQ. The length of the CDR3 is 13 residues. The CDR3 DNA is TGCGCCAGCACCCCGGGAGTGGAGGAGACCCAGTACTTC. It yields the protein CASTPGVEETQYF. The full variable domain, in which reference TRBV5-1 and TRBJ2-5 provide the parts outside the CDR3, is KAGVTQTPRYLIKTRGQQVTLSCSPISGHRSVSWYQQTPGQGLQFLFEYFSETQRNKGNFPGRFSGRQFSNSRSEMNVSTLELGDSALYLCASTPGVEETQYFGPGTRLLVL.

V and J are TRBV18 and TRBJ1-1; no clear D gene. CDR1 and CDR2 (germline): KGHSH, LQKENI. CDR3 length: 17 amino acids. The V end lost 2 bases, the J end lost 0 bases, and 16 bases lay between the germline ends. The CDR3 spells CASSPNRAEVMNTEAFF. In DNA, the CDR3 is TGTGCCAGCTCACCAAATCGTGCTGAGGTCATGAACACTGAAGCTTTCTTT. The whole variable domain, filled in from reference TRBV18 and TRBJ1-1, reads NAGVMQNPRHLVRRRGQEARLRCSPMKGHSHVYWYRQLPEEGLKFMVYLQKENIIDESGMPKERFSAEFPKEGPSILRIQQVVRGDSAAYFCASSPNRAEVMNTEAFFGQGTRLTVV.

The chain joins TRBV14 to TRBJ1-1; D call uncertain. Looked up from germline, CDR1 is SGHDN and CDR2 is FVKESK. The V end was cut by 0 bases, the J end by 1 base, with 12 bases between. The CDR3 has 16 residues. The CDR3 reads CASSQEYERRNTEAFF. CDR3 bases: TGTGCCAGCAGCCAAGAGTACGAGCGGAGGAACACTGAAGCTTTCTTT.

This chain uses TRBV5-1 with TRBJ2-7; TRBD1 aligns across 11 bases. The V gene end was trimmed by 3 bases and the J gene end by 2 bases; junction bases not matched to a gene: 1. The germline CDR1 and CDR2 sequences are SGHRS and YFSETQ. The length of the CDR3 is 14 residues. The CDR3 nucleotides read TGCGCCAGCAGCTCGGGACAGGGGGCCTACGAGCAGTACTTC. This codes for CASSSGQGAYEQYF.

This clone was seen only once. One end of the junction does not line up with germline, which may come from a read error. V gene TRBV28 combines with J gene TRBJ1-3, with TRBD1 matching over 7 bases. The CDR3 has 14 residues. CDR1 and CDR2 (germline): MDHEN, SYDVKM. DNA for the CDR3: TGTGCCAGCACGGAACAGGGGACTGGAAGCACCATATATTTT. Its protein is CASTEQGTGSTIYF. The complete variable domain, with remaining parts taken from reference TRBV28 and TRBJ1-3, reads DVKVTQSSRYLVKRTGEKVFLECVQDMDHENMFWYRQDPGLGLRLIYFSYDVKMKEKGDIPEGYSVSREKKERFSLILESASTNQTSMYLCASTEQGTGSTIYFGEGSWLTVV.

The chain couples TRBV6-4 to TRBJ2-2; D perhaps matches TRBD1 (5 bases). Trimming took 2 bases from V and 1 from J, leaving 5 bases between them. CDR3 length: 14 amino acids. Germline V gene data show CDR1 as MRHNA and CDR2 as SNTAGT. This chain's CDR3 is CASSDGQNTGELFF. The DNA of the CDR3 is TGTGCCAGCAGTGACGGACAGAACACCGGGGAGCTGTTTTTT.

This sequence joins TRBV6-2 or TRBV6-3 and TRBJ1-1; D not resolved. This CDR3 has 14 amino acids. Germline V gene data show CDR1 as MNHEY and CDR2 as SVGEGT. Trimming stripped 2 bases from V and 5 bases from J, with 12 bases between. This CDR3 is CASSYKGGLTEAFF. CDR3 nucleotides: TGTGCCAGCAGTTACAAGGGAGGGTTAACTGAAGCTTTCTTT.

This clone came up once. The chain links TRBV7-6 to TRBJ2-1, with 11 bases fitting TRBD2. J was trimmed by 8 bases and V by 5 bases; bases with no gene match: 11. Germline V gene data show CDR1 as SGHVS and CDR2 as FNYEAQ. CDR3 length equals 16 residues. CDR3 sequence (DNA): TGTGCCAGCAGCGGTAGCGGGAGGGCCGGTCGGCATGAGCAGTTCTTC. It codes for CASSGSGRAGRHEQFF.

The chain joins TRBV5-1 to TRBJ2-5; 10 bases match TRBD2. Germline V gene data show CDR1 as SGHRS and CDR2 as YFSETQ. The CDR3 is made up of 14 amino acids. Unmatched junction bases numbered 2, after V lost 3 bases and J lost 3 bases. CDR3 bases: TGCGCCAGCAGCTACAGCGGGAGGGAAGAGACCCAGTACTTC. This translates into CASSYSGREETQYF.

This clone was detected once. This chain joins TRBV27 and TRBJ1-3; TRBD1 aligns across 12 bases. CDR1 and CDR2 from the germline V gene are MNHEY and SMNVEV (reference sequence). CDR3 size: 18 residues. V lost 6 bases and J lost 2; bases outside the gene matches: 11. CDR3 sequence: CASRSSGTGGMTGNTIYF. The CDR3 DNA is TGTGCCAGCAGGTCGTCCGGGACAGGGGGCATGACTGGAAACACCATATATTTT.

The CDR3 DNA reads as TGTGCCAGCAGCCCCAGCGGAGCTGCAACTAATGAAAAACTGTTTTTT. Translation gives CASSPSGAATNEKLFF. The chain is built from TRBV6-6 and TRBJ1-4; D gene uncertain. Germline CDR1 and CDR2: MNHNY and SVGAGI (reference sequence). The CDR3 is 16 amino acids. The V and J ends lost 6 bases and 0 bases respectively, with 14 bases between them.

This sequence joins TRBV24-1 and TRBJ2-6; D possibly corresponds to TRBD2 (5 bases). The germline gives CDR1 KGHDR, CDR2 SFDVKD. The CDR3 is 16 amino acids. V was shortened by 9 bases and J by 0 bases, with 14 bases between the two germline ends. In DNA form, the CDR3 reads TGTGCCACCTCTGGGAGAGGCGGCTCTGGGGCCAACGTCCTGACTTTC. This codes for CATSGRGGSGANVLTF.

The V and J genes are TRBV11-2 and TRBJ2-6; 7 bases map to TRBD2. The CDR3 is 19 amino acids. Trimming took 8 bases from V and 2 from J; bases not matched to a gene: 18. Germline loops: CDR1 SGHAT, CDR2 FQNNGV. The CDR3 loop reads CASEPRPGGSRTGANVLTF. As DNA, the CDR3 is TGTGCCAGCGAACCTCGACCGGGCGGGAGTCGAACTGGGGCCAACGTCCTGACTTTC.

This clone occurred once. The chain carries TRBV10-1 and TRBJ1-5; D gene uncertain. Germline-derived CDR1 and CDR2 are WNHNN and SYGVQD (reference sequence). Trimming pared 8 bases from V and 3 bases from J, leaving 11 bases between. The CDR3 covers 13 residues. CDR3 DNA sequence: TGCGCCAGCCGTCTGTCGTTCAATCAGCCCCAGCATTTT. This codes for CASRLSFNQPQHF.

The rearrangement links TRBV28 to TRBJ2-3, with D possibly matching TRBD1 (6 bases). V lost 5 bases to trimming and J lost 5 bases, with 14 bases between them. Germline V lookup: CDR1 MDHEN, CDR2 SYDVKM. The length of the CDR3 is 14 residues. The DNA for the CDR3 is TGTGCCAGCAGTCTTCGGACAGCCCGAGATACGCAGTATTTT. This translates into CASSLRTARDTQYF.

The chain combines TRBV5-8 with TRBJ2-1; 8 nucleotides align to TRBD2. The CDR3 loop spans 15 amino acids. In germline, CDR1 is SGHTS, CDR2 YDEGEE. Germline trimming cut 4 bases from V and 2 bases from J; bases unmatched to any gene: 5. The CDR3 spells CASSHPGLAYNEQFF. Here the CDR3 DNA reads TGTGCCAGCAGCCACCCGGGACTAGCCTACAATGAGCAGTTCTTC.

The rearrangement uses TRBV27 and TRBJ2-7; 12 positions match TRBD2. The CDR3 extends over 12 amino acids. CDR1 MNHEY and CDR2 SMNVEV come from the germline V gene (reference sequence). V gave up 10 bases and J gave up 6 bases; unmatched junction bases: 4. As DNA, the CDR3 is TGTGCCACCTCGGGACTAGCGGGCGAGCAGTACTTC. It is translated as CATSGLAGEQYF.